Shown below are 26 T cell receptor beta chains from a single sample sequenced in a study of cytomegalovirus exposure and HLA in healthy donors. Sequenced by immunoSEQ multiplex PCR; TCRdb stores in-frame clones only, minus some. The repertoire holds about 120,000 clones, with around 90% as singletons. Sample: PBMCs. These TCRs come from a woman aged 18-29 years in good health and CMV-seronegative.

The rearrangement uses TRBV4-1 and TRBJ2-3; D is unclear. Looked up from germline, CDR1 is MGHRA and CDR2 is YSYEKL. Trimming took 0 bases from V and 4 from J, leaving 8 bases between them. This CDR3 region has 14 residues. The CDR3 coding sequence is TGCGCCAGCAGCCAAGAGCCATCAGCAGATACGCAGTATTTT. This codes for CASSQEPSADTQYF.

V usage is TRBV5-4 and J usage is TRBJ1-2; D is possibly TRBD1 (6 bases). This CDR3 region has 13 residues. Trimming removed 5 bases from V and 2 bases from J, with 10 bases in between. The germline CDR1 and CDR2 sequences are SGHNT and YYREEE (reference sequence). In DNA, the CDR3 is TGTGCCAGCAGAGGGGGGGCGAACTATGGCTACACCTTC. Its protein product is CASRGGANYGYTF. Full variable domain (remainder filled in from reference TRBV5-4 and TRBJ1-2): ETGVTQSPTHLIKTRGQQVTLRCSSQSGHNTVSWYQQALGQGPQFIFQYYREEENGRGNFPPRFSGLQFPNYSSELNVNALELDDSALYLCASRGGANYGYTFGSGTRLTVV.

The CDR3 region has the DNA TGCGCCAGCAGCTTGGCGGGGATCGCAGGGGGAGCGGATGAGCAGTTCTTC. Amino acids: CASSLAGIAGGADEQFF. This chain links TRBV5-1 with TRBJ2-1, with TRBD1 matching 7 bases. J gave up 8 bases and V 0 bases, and 14 bases lay outside the gene matches. Per the germline V gene, CDR1 is SGHRS and CDR2 is YFSETQ. The CDR3 length is 17 residues.

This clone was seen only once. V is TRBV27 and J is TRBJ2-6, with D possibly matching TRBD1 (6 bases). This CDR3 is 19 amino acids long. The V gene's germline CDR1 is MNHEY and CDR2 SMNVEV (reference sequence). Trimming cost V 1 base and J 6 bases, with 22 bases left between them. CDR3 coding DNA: TGTGCCAGCAGTTTATGGCCAGGGGCCTCCCATCTCTTGGCCAACGTCCTGACTTTC. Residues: CASSLWPGASHLLANVLTF.

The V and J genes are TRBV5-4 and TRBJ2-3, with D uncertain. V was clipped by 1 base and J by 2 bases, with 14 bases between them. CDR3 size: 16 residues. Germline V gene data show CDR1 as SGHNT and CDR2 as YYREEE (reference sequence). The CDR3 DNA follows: TGTGCCAGCAGCTTGTCAGTAGCCGCGCTCACAGATACGCAGTATTTT. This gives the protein CASSLSVAALTDTQYF. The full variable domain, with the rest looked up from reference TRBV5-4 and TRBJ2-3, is ETGVTQSPTHLIKTRGQQVTLRCSSQSGHNTVSWYQQALGQGPQFIFQYYREEENGRGNFPPRFSGLQFPNYSSELNVNALELDDSALYLCASSLSVAALTDTQYFGPGTRLTVL.

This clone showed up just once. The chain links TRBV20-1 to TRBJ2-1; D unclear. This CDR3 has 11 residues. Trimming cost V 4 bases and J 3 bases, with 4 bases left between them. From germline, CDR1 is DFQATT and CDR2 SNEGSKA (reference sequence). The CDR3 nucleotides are TGCAGTGCTACCTTCTACAATGAGCAGTTCTTC. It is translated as CSATFYNEQFF.

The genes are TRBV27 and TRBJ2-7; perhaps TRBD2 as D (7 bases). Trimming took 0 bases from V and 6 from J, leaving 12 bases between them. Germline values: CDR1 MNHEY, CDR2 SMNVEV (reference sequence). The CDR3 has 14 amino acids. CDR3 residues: CASSLSGGGGEQYF. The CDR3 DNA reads TGTGCCAGCAGTTTATCAGGGGGAGGGGGCGAGCAGTACTTC.

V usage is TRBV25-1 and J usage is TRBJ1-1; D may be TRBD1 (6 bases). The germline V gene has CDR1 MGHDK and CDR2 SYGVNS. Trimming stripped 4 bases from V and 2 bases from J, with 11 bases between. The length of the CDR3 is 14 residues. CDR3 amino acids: CASSVTGTNTEAFF. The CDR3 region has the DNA TGTGCCAGCAGTGTAACCGGGACAAACACTGAAGCTTTCTTT.

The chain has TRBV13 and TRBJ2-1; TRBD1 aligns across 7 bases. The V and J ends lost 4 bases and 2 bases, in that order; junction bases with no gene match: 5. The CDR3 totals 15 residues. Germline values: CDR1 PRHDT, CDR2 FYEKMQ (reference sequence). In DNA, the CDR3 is TGTGCCAGCAGCTCCAGGGACAGACCCTACAATGAGCAGTTCTTC. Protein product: CASSSRDRPYNEQFF.

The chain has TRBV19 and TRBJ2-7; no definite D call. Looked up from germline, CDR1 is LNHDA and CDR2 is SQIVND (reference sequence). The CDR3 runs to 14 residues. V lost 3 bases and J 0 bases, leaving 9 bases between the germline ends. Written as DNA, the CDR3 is TGTGCCAGTAGTATCCAGAAAAGCTCCTACGAGCAGTACTTC. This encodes CASSIQKSSYEQYF.

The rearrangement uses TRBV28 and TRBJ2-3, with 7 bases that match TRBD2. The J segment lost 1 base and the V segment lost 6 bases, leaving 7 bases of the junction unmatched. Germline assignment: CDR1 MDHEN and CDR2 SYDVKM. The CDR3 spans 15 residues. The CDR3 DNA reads TGTGCCAGCAGAGGGGCGGGGGATGGCACAGATACGCAGTATTTT. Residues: CASRGAGDGTDTQYF.

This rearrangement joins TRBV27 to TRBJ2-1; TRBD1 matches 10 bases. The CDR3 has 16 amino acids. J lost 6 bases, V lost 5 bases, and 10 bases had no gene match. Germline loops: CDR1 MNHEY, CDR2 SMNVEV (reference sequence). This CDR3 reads CASSPRDRGLGNEQFF. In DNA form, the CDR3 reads TGTGCCAGCAGTCCCAGGGACAGGGGATTGGGCAATGAGCAGTTCTTC.

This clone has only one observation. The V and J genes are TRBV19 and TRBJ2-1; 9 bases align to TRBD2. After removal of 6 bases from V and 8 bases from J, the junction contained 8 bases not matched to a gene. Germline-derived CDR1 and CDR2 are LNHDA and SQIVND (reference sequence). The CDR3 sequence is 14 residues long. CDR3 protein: CASSPRTSDHEQFF. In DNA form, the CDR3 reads TGTGCCAGTAGCCCGAGGACTAGCGACCATGAGCAGTTCTTC.

The CDR3 here is CASSEPPSPQGPQEQYF. The CDR3 DNA reads TGTGCCAGCAGTGAACCCCCCTCTCCACAGGGGCCTCAGGAGCAGTACTTC. The chain links TRBV6-1 to TRBJ2-7; 7 bases are a match to TRBD1. The germline V gene has CDR1 MNHNS and CDR2 SASEGT. The CDR3 has 17 amino acids. Trimming at V came to 2 bases and at J to 7 bases, leaving 17 bases not matched to a gene.

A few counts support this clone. The chain's CDR3 is CASSPTMDTGELFF. CDR3 DNA sequence: TGCGCCAGCAGCCCCACTATGGACACCGGGGAGCTGTTTTTT. The genes are TRBV4-1 and TRBJ2-2; D remains ambiguous. Between the trimmed V and J ends, which lost 4 bases and 3 bases, there was a span of 9 bases. Germline-derived CDR1 and CDR2 are MGHRA and YSYEKL. This CDR3 comprises 14 residues.

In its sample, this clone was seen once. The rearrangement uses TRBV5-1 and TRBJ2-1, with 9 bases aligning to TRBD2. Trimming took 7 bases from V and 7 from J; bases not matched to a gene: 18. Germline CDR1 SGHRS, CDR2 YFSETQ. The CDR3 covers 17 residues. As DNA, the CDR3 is TGCGCCAGCGGTAGCGGGAGTATTGGTGTGGTTGGGAATGAGCAGTTCTTC. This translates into CASGSGSIGVVGNEQFF.

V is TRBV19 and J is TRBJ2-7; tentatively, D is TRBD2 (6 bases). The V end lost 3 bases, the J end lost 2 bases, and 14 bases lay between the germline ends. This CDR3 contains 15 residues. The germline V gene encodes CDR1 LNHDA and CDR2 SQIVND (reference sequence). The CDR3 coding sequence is TGTGCCAGTAGTATTTTTCCCGGGGGAACCTACGAGCAGTACTTC. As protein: CASSIFPGGTYEQYF.

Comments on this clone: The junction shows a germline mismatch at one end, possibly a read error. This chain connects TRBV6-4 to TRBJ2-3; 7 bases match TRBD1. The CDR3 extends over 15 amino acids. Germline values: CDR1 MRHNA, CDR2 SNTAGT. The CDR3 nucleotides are TGTGCCAACAGTGACTCAACAGGGGGCACAGATACGCAGTATTTT. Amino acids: CANSDSTGGTDTQYF.

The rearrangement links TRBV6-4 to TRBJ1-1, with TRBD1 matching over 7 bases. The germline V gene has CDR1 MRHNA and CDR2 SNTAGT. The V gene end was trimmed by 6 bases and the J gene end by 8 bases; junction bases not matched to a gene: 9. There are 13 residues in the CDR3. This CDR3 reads CASSLTGMSEAFF. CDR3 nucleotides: TGTGCCAGCAGCTTGACAGGGATGTCGGAAGCTTTCTTT.

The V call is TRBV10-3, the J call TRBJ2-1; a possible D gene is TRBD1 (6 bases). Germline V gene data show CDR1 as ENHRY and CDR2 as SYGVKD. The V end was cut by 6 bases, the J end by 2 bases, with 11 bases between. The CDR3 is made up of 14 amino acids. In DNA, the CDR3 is TGTGCCATCAGCCGGGACACCCCCTACAATGAGCAGTTCTTC. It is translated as CAISRDTPYNEQFF.

CDR3 nucleotide sequence: TGCGCCAGCAGCTATAGCCACGGTGATAACTATGGCTACACCTTC. Encoded protein: CASSYSHGDNYGYTF. The V call is TRBV5-1, the J call TRBJ1-2; unclear D gene. Trimming left V 3 bases short and J 1 base short, with 13 bases between. CDR1 is SGHRS and CDR2 is YFSETQ in the germline V gene. The CDR3 consists of 15 residues.

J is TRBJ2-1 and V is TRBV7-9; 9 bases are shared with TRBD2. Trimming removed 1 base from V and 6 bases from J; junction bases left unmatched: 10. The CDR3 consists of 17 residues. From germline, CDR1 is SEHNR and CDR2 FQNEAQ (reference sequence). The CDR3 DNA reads TGTGCCAGCAGCTTAGTAGCGATAGCGGGAGTGGGCAATGAGCAGTTCTTC. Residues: CASSLVAIAGVGNEQFF.

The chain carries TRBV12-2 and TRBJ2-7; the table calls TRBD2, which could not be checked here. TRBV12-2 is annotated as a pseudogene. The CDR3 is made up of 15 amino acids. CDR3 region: CASRLCRRGNYEQYF. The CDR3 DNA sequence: TGTGCAAGTCGCTTATGTCGCAGAGGGAACTACGAGCAGTACTTC.

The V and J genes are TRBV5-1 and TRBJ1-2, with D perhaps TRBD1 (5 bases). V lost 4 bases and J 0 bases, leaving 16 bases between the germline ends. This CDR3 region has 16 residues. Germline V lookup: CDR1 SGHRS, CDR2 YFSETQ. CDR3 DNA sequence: TGCGCCAGCAGCCCCTGGGGACTGCTAGCTAACTATGGCTACACCTTC. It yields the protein CASSPWGLLANYGYTF.

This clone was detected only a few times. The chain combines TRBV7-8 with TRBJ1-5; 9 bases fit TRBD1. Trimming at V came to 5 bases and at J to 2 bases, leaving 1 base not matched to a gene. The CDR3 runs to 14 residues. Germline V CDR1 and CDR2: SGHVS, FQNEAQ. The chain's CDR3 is CASSRDRGNQPQHF. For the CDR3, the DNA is TGTGCCAGCAGCCGGGACAGGGGCAATCAGCCCCAGCATTTT.

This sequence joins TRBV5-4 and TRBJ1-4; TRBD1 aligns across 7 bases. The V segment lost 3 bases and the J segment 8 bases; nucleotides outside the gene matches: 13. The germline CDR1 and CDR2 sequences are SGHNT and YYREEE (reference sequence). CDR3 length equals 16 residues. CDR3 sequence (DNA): TGTGCCAGCAGCTCGACGGCGACAGGGCTGCGGGAAAAACTGTTTTTT. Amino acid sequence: CASSSTATGLREKLFF.